The T cell receptor beta chain described here comes from a study of T-cell reconstitution after alpha-beta-depleted transplantation in children. During its preparation, the TCRbeta library received unique molecular identifiers. Each CDR3 protein gets one entry after TCRdb re-called the PCR reads with MiXCR. Of about 200,000 distinct CDR3 sequences listed, 6.6% are singletons. There are a few counts of this clonotype. The junction differs from germline at one of its ends, possibly a read error. The TCR was taken from a boy younger than 10 with acute lymphoblastic leukemia, due to receive a stem cell transplant. The sample consisted of PBMCs, taken before TCRalphabeta/CD19-depleted stem cell transplant.

CDR3 protein: CSARAYGYTF. The CDR3, as DNA: TGCAGTGCAAGAGCCTATGGCTACACCTTC. This sequence joins TRBV20-1 and TRBJ1-2, with no clear D. This CDR3 region has 10 residues. Germline assignment: CDR1 DFQATT and CDR2 SNEGSKA (reference sequence).